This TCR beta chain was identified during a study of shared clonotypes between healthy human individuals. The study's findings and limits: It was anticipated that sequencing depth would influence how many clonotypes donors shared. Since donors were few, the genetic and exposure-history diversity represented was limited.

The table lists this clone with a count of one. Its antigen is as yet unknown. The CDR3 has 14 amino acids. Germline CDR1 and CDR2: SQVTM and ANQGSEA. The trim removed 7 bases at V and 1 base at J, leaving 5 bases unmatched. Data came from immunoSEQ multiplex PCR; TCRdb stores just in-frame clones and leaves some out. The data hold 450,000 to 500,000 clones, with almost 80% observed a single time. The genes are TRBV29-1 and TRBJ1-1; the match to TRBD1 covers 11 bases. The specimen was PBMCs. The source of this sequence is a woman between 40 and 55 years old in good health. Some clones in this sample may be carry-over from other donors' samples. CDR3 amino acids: CSAGQGAENTEAFF. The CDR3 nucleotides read TGCAGCGCCGGACAGGGGGCAGAGAACACTGAAGCTTTCTTT.